A selection of T cell receptor beta chains follows, all from one sample in a study of blood T cell repertoires in COVID-19. Using immunoSEQ multiplex PCR, the repertoire was profiled, and TCRdb retains in-frame clones only, with some absent. This repertoire shows about 200,000 clones, 80% to 90% found once; its top ten account for around 8.7%. Sequencing used peripheral blood. These receptors came from a woman aged 45 to 65 with acute or convalescent COVID-19. Both conserved end residues are part of each CDR3. A D gene is named only where the DNA matches it firmly. Part of the rows lack a size; the others show once, few, many or a class for expanded clones.

>NA|TRBV30|TRBJ1-5|NA|14
CAWSAHSSNQPQHF
TGTGCCTGGAGTGCCCATTCTAGCAATCAGCCCCAGCATTTT
>TRBD1|TRBV2|TRBJ2-4|NA|14
CASRGWQGDDIQYF
TGTGCCAGCAGGGGATGGCAGGGGGACGACATTCAGTACTTC
>TRBD1|TRBV15|TRBJ1-5|NA|15
CATSRGDRGNQPQHF
TGTGCCACCAGCAGAGGGGACAGGGGAAATCAGCCCCAGCATTTT
>NA|TRBV24-1|TRBJ2-7|NA|12
CATSDFSSEQYF
TGTGCCACCAGTGATTTTAGCTCCGAGCAGTACTTC
>TRBD1|TRBV11-1|TRBJ1-3|NA|16
CASSLMDRASGNTIYF
TGTGCCAGCAGCTTAATGGACAGGGCGTCCGGAAACACCATATATTTT
>NA|TRBV7-2|TRBJ2-7|once|14
CASSLGLAPPLQYF
TGTGCCAGCAGCTTAGGGCTAGCGCCTCCTTTGCAGTACTTC
>NA|TRBV2|TRBJ1-1|once|15
CASNGAAIPNTEAFF
TGTGCCAGCAACGGAGCGGCAATTCCGAACACTGAAGCTTTCTTT
>NA|TRBV24-1|TRBJ2-7|NA|13
CAISLGPFHEQYF
TGTGCCATCTCCCTTGGCCCCTTCCACGAGCAGTACTTC
>NA|TRBV7-2|TRBJ2-3|NA|12
CASSPRTGTQYF
TGTGCCAGCAGCCCCCGGACTGGTACGCAGTATTTT
>TRBD1|TRBV27|TRBJ2-5|once|14
CASSPTQGVETQYF
TGTGCCAGCAGTCCTACTCAGGGGGTGGAGACCCAGTACTTC
>TRBD2|TRBV11-2|TRBJ2-3|NA|18
CASSFGTSGSRSTDTQYF
TGTGCCAGCAGCTTCGGGACTAGCGGGAGTCGTAGCACAGATACGCAGTATTTT
>TRBD2|TRBV5-1|TRBJ2-7|once|16
CASSSTGTSGTYEQYF
TGCGCCAGCAGCTCTACCGGGACTAGCGGGACCTACGAGCAGTACTTC
>NA|TRBV5-1|TRBJ2-1|NA|14
CASSYGGNYNEQFF
TGCGCCAGCAGCTATGGGGGCAACTACAATGAGCAGTTCTTC
>NA|TRBV12-5|TRBJ2-5|NA|14
CASGLAEYQETQYF
TGTGCTAGTGGTTTAGCGGAATACCAAGAGACCCAGTACTTC
>NA|TRBV24-1|TRBJ2-1|NA|16
CATSDPRWQGGNEQFF
TGTGCCACCAGTGATCCCCGGTGGCAGGGAGGCAATGAGCAGTTCTTC
>NA|TRBV28|TRBJ2-2|NA|18
CATSSERWGQVNTGELFF
TGTGCCACCTCATCTGAAAGATGGGGGCAGGTGAACACCGGGGAGCTGTTTTTT
>NA|TRBV5-6|TRBJ2-1|NA|17
CASSLELSQVPYNEQFF
TGTGCCAGCAGCTTGGAATTATCCCAGGTCCCCTACAATGAGCAGTTCTTC
>NA|TRBV5-1|TRBJ1-2|NA|14
CASSLAGTLHGYTF
TGCGCCAGCAGCTTGGCCGGGACACTTCATGGCTACACCTTC
>TRBD1|TRBV2|TRBJ2-3|NA|12
CASQGGTDTQYF
TGTGCCAGCCAGGGGGGCACAGATACGCAGTATTTT
>TRBD2|TRBV5-1|TRBJ2-1|few|17
CASSETPGTSGYNEQFF
TGCGCCAGCAGCGAGACCCCCGGGACTAGCGGGTACAATGAGCAGTTCTTC
>TRBD2|TRBV27|TRBJ2-1|NA|15
CASSLNSGSYNEQFF
TGTGCCAGCAGTTTAAATAGCGGGAGTTACAATGAGCAGTTCTTC
>NA|TRBV27|TRBJ2-1|NA|13
CASSLYPENEQFF
TGTGCCAGCAGTTTATATCCGGAGAATGAGCAGTTCTTC
>TRBD2|TRBV7-2|TRBJ2-7|once|13
CASGLAGGIEQYF
TGTGCCAGCGGACTAGCGGGAGGAATCGAGCAGTACTTC
>NA|TRBV30|TRBJ2-2|few|16
CAWRSGGGPNTGELFF
TGTGCCTGGAGGAGTGGTGGGGGCCCGAACACCGGGGAGCTGTTTTTT
>NA|TRBV23-1|TRBJ2-3|NA|19
CASSQFLRFKGVRTDTQYF
TGCGCCAGCAGTCAATTCTTGAGGTTTAAGGGGGTTCGCACAGATACGCAGTATTTT
>TRBD1|TRBV12-3/TRBV12-4|TRBJ1-1|NA|13
CASSDRGNTEAFF
TGTGCCAGCAGCGACAGGGGGAACACTGAAGCTTTCTTT
>TRBD2|TRBV14|TRBJ2-1|NA|15
CASSQDVGGRNEQFF
TGTGCCAGCAGCCAAGATGTCGGCGGGAGAAATGAGCAGTTCTTC
>TRBD2|TRBV5-6|TRBJ2-7|few|16
CASSRGGSGSIHEQYF
TGTGCCAGCAGCCGAGGGGGTAGCGGGAGTATCCACGAGCAGTACTTC
>NA|TRBV13|TRBJ2-7|NA|12
CASSLNGYEQYF
TGTGCCAGCAGCCTAAATGGTTACGAGCAGTACTTC
>NA|TRBV24-1|TRBJ2-5|once|14
CATSDLEGPETQYF
TGTGCCACCAGTGATTTGGAGGGTCCGGAGACCCAGTACTTC
>NA|TRBV5-1|TRBJ1-1|once|17
CASSGGHTTIMNTEAFF
TGCGCCAGCAGCGGCGGACACACTACTATCATGAACACTGAAGCTTTCTTT
>NA|TRBV7-9|TRBJ2-7|NA|12
CASSDPQVEQYF
TGTGCCAGCAGCGACCCACAGGTCGAGCAGTACTTC